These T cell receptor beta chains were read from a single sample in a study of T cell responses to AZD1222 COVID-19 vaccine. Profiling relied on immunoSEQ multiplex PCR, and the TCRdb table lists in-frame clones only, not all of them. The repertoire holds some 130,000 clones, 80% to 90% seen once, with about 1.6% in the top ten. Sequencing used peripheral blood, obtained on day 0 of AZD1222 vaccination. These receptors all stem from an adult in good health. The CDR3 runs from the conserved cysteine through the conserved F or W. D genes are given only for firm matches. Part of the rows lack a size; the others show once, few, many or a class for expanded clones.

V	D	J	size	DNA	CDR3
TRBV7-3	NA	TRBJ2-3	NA	TGTGCCAGCAGCTTAAATGGGGGTTACACAGATACGCAGTATTTT	CASSLNGGYTDTQYF
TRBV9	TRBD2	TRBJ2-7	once	TGTGCCAGCAGCGAAGGCGGGGGAGGGAGAGGCTACGAGCAGTACTTC	CASSEGGGGRGYEQYF
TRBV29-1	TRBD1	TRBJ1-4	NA	TGCAGCGTCCAAACCGGGACAGGGAATGAAAAACTGTTTTTT	CSVQTGTGNEKLFF
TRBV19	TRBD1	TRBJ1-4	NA	TGTGCCAGTAGTTTGGACAGGGCTAGGGAAAAACTGTTTTTT	CASSLDRAREKLFF
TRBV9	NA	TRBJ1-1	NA	TGTGCCAGCAGCGTAGCTCTGTCCATGAACACTGAAGCTTTCTTT	CASSVALSMNTEAFF
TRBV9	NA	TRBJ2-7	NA	TGTGCCAGCAGCGTAGTTGCTAGCCCGAGAGGAGGCGAGCAGTACTTC	CASSVVASPRGGEQYF
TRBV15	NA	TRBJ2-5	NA	TGTGCCACCAGCTCCAAGATGACGGGACGACCAGAGACCCAGTACTTC	CATSSKMTGRPETQYF
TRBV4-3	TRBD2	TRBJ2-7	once	TGCGCCAGCAGCGATGGGACTAGCGGGACCCACGAGCAGTACTTC	CASSDGTSGTHEQYF
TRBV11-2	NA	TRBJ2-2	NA	TGTGCCAGCAGCTTACGGGTGACCGGGGAGCTGTTTTTT	CASSLRVTGELFF
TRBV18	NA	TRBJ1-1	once	TGTGCCAGCTCACGCACCCGGAACACTGAAGCTTTCTTT	CASSRTRNTEAFF
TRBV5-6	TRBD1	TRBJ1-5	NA	TGTGCCAGCAGCTTGGGGGGACAGGGGTTCAATCAGCCCCAGCATTTT	CASSLGGQGFNQPQHF
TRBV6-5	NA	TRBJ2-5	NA	TGTGCCAGCATGCAAAGCTTGCAAGAGACCCAGTACTTC	CASMQSLQETQYF
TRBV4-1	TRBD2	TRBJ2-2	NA	TGCGCCAGCAGCCAATGGGCCCAAGCGGGGGGGCAAGGGGAGCTGTTTTTT	CASSQWAQAGGQGELFF
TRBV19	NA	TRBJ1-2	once	TGTGCCAGTAGTAAAAGCACCATCGTGAACAGGAGCTATGGCTACACCTTC	CASSKSTIVNRSYGYTF
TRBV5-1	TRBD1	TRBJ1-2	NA	TGCGCCAGCAGCGCTGGACAGGGATGGGGATATGGCTACACCTTC	CASSAGQGWGYGYTF
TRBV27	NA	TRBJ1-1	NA	TGTGCCAGCAGTTCCCCCACCGGGGCGAAGAACACTGAAGCTTTCTTT	CASSSPTGAKNTEAFF
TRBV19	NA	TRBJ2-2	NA	TGTGCCAGTAGTAAGCGGAACACCGGGGAGCTGTTTTTT	CASSKRNTGELFF